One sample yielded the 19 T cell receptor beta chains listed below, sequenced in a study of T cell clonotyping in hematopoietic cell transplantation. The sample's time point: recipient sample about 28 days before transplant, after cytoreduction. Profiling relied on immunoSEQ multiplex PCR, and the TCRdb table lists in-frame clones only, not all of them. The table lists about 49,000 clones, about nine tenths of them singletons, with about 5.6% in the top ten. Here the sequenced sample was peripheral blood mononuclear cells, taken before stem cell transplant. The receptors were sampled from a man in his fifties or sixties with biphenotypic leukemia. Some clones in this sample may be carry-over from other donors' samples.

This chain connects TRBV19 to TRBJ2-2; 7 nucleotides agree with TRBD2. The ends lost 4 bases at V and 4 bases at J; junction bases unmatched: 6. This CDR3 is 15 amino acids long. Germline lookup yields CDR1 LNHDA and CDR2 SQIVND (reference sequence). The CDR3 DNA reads TGTGCCAGTAGTAGCGGGAGCCACGGCACCGGGGAGCTGTTTTTT. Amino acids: CASSSGSHGTGELFF.

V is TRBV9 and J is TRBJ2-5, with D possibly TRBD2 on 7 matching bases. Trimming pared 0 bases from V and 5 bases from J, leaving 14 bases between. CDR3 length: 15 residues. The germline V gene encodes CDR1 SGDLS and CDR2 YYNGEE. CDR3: CASSVATGGSETQYF. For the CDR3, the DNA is TGTGCCAGCAGCGTAGCTACGGGGGGCTCGGAGACCCAGTACTTC.

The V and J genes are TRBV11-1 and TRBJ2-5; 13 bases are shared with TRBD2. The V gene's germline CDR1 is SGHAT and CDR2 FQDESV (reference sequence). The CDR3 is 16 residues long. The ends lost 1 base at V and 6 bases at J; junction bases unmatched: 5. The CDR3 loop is CASSLGGTSGTKTQYF. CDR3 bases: TGTGCCAGCAGCTTAGGTGGGACTAGCGGGACCAAGACCCAGTACTTC.

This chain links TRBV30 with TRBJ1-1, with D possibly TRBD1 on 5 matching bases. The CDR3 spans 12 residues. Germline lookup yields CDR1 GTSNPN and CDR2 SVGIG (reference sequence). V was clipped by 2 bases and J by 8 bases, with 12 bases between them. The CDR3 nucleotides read TGTGCCTGGAGTCGGTTAAGGACAGAAGCTTTCTTT. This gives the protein CAWSRLRTEAFF.

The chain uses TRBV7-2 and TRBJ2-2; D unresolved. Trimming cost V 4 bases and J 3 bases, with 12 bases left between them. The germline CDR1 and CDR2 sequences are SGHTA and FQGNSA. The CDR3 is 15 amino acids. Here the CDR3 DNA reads TGTGCCAGCAGCTCCCTGGGCGACTACACCGGGGAGCTGTTTTTT. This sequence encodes CASSSLGDYTGELFF.

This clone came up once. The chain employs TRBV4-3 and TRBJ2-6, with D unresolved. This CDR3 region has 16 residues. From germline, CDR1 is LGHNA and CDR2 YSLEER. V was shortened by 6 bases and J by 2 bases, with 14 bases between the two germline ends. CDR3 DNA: TGCGCCAGCAGTACCAGTGATCCTACTGGGGCCAACGTCCTGACTTTC. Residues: CASSTSDPTGANVLTF.

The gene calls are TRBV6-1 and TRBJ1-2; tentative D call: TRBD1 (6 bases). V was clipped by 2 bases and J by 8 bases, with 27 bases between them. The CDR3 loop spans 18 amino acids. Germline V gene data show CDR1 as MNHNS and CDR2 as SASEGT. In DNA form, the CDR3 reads TGTGCCAGCAGTGAAACCAGGGGTTGGTCTTACCTCGGATCCGGCTACACCTTC. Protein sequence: CASSETRGWSYLGSGYTF.

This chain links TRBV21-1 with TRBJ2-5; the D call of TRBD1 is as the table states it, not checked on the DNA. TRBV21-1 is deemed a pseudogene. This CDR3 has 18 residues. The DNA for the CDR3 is TGTGCCAGCAGCAAAGAGGGGCTACTCGGAATAAAAATGGAGACCCAGTACTTC. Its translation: CASSKEGLLGIKMETQYF.

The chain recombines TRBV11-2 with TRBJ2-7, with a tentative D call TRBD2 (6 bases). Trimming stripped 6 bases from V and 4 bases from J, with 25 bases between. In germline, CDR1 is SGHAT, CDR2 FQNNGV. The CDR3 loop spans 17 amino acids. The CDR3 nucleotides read TGTGCCAGCAGAAATCTTCTCTTCGAAAGTAGCGGATACGAGCAGTACTTC. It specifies CASRNLLFESSGYEQYF.

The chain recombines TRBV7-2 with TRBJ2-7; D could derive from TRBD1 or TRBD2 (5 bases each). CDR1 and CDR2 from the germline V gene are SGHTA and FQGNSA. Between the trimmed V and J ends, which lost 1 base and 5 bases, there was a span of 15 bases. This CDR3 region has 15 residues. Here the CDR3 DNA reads TGTGCCAGCAGCTTAGGGGTATGGGGGTTCGACGAGCAGTACTTC. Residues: CASSLGVWGFDEQYF.

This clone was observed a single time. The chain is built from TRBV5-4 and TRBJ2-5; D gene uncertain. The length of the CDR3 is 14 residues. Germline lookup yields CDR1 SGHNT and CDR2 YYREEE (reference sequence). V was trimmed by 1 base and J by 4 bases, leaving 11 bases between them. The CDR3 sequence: CASSLPLERETQYF. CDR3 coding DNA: TGTGCCAGCAGCTTGCCCCTAGAAAGAGAGACCCAGTACTTC.

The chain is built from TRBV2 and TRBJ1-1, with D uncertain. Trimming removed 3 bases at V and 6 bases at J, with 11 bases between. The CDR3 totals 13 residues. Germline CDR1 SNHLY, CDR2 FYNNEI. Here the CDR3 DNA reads TGTGCCAGCAGTGATTATGGTCGTTCTGAAGCTTTCTTT. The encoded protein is CASSDYGRSEAFF.

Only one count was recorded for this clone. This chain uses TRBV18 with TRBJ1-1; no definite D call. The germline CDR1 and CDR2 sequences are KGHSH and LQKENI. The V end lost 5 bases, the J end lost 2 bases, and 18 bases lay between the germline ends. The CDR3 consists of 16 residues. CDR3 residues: CASSSIPPRINTEAFF. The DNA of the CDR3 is TGTGCCAGCTCATCTATACCTCCCCGTATAAACACTGAAGCTTTCTTT. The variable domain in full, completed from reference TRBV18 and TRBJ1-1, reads NAGVMQNPRHLVRRRGQEARLRCSPMKGHSHVYWYRQLPEEGLKFMVYLQKENIIDESGMPKERFSAEFPKEGPSILRIQQVVRGDSAAYFCASSSIPPRINTEAFFGQGTRLTVV.

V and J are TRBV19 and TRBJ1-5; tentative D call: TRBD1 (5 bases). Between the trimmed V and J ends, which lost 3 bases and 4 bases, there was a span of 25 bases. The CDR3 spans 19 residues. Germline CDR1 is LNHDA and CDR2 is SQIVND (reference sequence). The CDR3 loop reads CASSIRVASGDPLNQPQHF. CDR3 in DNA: TGTGCCAGTAGTATTCGGGTGGCGTCCGGGGACCCCCTGAATCAGCCCCAGCATTTT.

The CDR3, as DNA: TGTGCCAGCAGCTTTAGTCTAGCGGGTTACCAAGAGACCCAGTACTTC. Protein: CASSFSLAGYQETQYF. The V call is TRBV7-8, the J call TRBJ2-5, with 8 nucleotides matching TRBD2. The junction had 6 bases not matched to a gene; V was cut back by 3 bases and J by 0 bases. Germline CDR1 is SGHVS and CDR2 is FQNEAQ. There are 16 residues in the CDR3.

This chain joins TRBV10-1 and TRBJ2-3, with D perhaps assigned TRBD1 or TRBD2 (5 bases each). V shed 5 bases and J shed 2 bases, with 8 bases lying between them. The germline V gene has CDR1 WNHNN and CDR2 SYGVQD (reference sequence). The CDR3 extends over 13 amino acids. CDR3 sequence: CASSFGATDTQYF. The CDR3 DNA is TGCGCCAGCAGTTTCGGGGCCACAGATACGCAGTATTTT.

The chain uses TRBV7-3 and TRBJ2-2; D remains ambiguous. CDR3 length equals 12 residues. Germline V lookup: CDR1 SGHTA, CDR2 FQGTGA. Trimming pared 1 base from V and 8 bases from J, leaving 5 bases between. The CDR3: CASSLMQGELFF. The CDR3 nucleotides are TGTGCCAGCAGCTTAATGCAGGGGGAGCTGTTTTTT.

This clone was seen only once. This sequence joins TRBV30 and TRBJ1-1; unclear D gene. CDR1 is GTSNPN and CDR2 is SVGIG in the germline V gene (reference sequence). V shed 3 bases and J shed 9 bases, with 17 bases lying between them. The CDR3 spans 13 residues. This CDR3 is CAWSRQIEFQAFF. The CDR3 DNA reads TGTGCCTGGAGCCGTCAAATCGAATTTCAAGCTTTCTTT.

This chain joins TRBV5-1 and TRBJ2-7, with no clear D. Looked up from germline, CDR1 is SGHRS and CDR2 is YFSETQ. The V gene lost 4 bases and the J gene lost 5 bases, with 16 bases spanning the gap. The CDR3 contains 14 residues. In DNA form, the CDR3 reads TGCGCCAGCAGCCAAGACCCCGCAGATGACGAGCAGTACTTC. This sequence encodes CASSQDPADDEQYF.